The subject of this entry is one T cell receptor beta chain. This clonotype was counted a few times. Its antigen is still unknown. Per-nucleotide qualities are absent, and no much larger clonotype sits a single base away. This record belongs to a study of T cell repertoires in cytomegalovirus infection (dated by TCRdb to between 2019 and 2020). Context from the whole study: Donor HLA type was relevant to the analysis, because carriage of CMV infection together with the matching HLA type was indicated by public TCR beta signatures. Study-wide conclusions, independent of this receptor: The ex vivo response was dominated by HLA-C-restricted CMV-specific TCR beta clonotypes, which also provided the single most frequent clonotype in two of eight donors. In both this cohort and an independent roughly 400-donor cohort, the cumulative frequency of public TCR beta family members distinguished carriers of CMV infection plus the relevant HLA type.

TCRdb names Illumina HiSeq 1500 as the instrument used. The public reads were quality trimmed at Q25 with fastp and then assembled into clones with MiXCR by TCRdb, keeping productive beta chains. Each CDR3 protein appears once, grouped with its most common genes and DNA. For this sample the table gives fewer than 550,000 distinct CDR3 sequences, of which less than 30% were detected only once. The ten most abundant clones make up around 14% of the sample. CDR1 and CDR2, per the germline V gene, are MNHEY and SVGAGI. Its CDR3 holds 14 amino acids, cysteine through phenylalanine. The retained sequence is limited to the CDR3, 42 bases, with the frame set at the first base. Trimming costs V 4 bases and J 5 bases, and their ends lie 11 bases apart.

Source material: PBMCs. The sequence came from a human donor in good health (CMV status not recorded). Some clones in this sample may be carry-over from other donors' samples. The receptor chain draws on TRBV6-5 and TRBJ2-2, with the D gene call left open. Read as DNA, the sequence is TGTGCCAGCAGTTCCCTCGGGCGGACCGGGGAGCTGTTTTTT. It codes for CASSSLGRTGELFF.